A single sample gave rise to the 27 T cell receptor beta chains below, sequenced in a study of shared clonotypes between healthy human individuals. Clones were sequenced by immunoSEQ multiplex PCR, and TCRdb holds only the in-frame ones, with some missing. Here the sample spans hundreds of thousands of clones, roughly 73% being singletons. The sample was memory CD4+ T cells sorted from blood. Subset in this sample: CD45RA-negative fraction. The receptors derive from a woman younger than 45 in good health.

This clone has ten or more counts. CDR3 region: CAWARARGAYEQYF. Here the CDR3 DNA reads TGTGCCTGGGCACGCGCCAGGGGCGCTTACGAGCAGTACTTC. This chain connects TRBV30 to TRBJ2-7; possibly TRBD1 for D (6 bases). The V gene's germline CDR1 is GTSNPN and CDR2 SVGIG (reference sequence). The ends were cut back, 5 bases at V and 4 bases at J, with 18 bases in the middle. The CDR3 is 14 amino acids.

The chain uses TRBV5-1 and TRBJ1-2; D gene uncertain. Trimming took 0 bases from V and 2 from J, leaving 17 bases between them. This CDR3 spans 17 amino acids. Germline V gene lookup returns CDR1 SGHRS and CDR2 YFSETQ. CDR3 protein: CASSLAIRHRANYGYTF. The DNA for the CDR3 is TGCGCCAGCAGCTTGGCCATACGGCACCGTGCAAACTATGGCTACACCTTC. Based on the CDR3 plus reference TRBV5-1 and TRBJ1-2, the full variable domain is KAGVTQTPRYLIKTRGQQVTLSCSPISGHRSVSWYQQTPGQGLQFLFEYFSETQRNKGNFPGRFSGRQFSNSRSEMNVSTLELGDSALYLCASSLAIRHRANYGYTFGSGTRLTVV.

This clone came up a few times. The chain is built from TRBV7-6 and TRBJ2-2, with D unclear. Germline lookup yields CDR1 SGHVS and CDR2 FNYEAQ. The ends were cut back, 6 bases at V and 1 base at J, with 6 bases in the middle. The CDR3 is 13 amino acids. The CDR3 reads CASRSRNTGELFF. CDR3 nucleotide sequence: TGTGCCAGCAGGAGCAGGAACACCGGGGAGCTGTTTTTT.

This rearrangement joins TRBV10-3 to TRBJ1-4; 10 bases agree with TRBD1. The germline gives CDR1 ENHRY, CDR2 SYGVKD. The CDR3 runs to 14 residues. The V and J ends lost 0 bases and 8 bases, in that order; junction bases with no gene match: 0. CDR3 sequence reads: CAISESTGGEKLFF. The CDR3 DNA sequence: TGTGCCATCAGTGAGTCGACAGGGGGCGAAAAACTGTTTTTT.

Here the CDR3 reads CASSFGRAYGYTF. Written as DNA, the CDR3 is TGTGCCAGCAGCTTCGGACGGGCCTATGGCTACACCTTC. This chain connects TRBV7-9 to TRBJ1-2; D remains unclear. The germline V gene encodes CDR1 SEHNR and CDR2 FQNEAQ (reference sequence). This CDR3 is built from 13 residues. V was trimmed by 3 bases and J by 4 bases, leaving 9 bases between them.

As for this clone: In the same sample, other DNA sequences code for this CDR3. The gene calls are TRBV27 and TRBJ1-2, with no clear D. CDR3 size: 13 residues. The V and J ends lost 6 bases and 0 bases respectively, with 8 bases between them. Germline V gene data show CDR1 as MNHEY and CDR2 as SMNVEV (reference sequence). The CDR3 loop reads CASRAGTNYGYTF. For the CDR3, the DNA is TGTGCCAGCAGGGCGGGGACTAACTATGGCTACACCTTC.

This rearrangement joins TRBV18 to TRBJ2-5; possibly TRBD1 for D (6 bases). V dropped 6 bases and J dropped 4 bases, with 21 bases sitting between them. The CDR3 extends over 16 amino acids. CDR1 is KGHSH, CDR2 LQKENI, per germline. The CDR3 is CASSPKRTVKGETQYF. CDR3 DNA: TGTGCCAGCTCCCCCAAGCGGACAGTTAAGGGAGAGACCCAGTACTTC.

This chain joins TRBV5-8 and TRBJ1-1, with unresolved D. V shed 1 base and J shed 5 bases, with 9 bases lying between them. Germline V gene sequence: CDR1 SGHTS, CDR2 YDEGEE. This CDR3 spans 13 amino acids. The CDR3 spells CASSLSRLTEAFF. CDR3 DNA sequence: TGTGCCAGCAGCTTGTCCAGATTAACTGAAGCTTTCTTT.

This chain connects TRBV7-2 to TRBJ2-7, with TRBD2 matching over 9 bases. J lost 3 bases, V lost 3 bases, and 3 bases had no gene match. This CDR3 has 14 amino acids. In germline, CDR1 is SGHTA, CDR2 FQGNSA. The CDR3 region is CASSLGLAVYEQYF. DNA of the CDR3: TGTGCCAGCAGCTTGGGACTAGCAGTCTACGAGCAGTACTTC.

The chain couples TRBV5-6 to TRBJ2-5; D is ambiguous. The CDR3 loop spans 11 amino acids. The V end was cut by 4 bases, the J end by 4 bases, with 5 bases between. CDR1 SGHDT and CDR2 YYEEEE come from the germline V gene. The CDR3 DNA reads TGTGCCAGCAGCGCCTTAGAGACCCAGTACTTC. This codes for CASSALETQYF.

The chain joins TRBV6-5 to TRBJ1-5; the match to TRBD1 covers 8 bases. CDR1 is MNHEY and CDR2 is SVGAGI in the germline V gene. V lost 5 bases and J lost 4; bases outside the gene matches: 1. The CDR3 is 13 residues long. CDR3 in DNA: TGTGCCAGCAGTCGACAGGGGAATCAGCCCCAGCATTTT. It codes for CASSRQGNQPQHF.

The chain is built from TRBV7-8 and TRBJ2-7, with a weak D call TRBD2 (5 bases). CDR3 length equals 13 residues. Germline V gene sequence: CDR1 SGHVS, CDR2 FQNEAQ. V shed 0 bases and J shed 6 bases, with 9 bases lying between them. CDR3 coding DNA: TGTGCCAGCAGCTTAGCCCTAGCTCGCGAGCAGTACTTC. It is translated as CASSLALAREQYF. The full variable domain, with the rest looked up from reference TRBV7-8 and TRBJ2-7, is GAGVSQSPRYKVAKRGQDVALRCDPISGHVSLFWYQQALGQGPEFLTYFQNEAQLDKSGLPSDRFFAERPEGSVSTLKIQRTQQEDSAVYLCASSLALAREQYFGPGTRLTVT.

This clone came up a few times. The gene calls are TRBV28 and TRBJ2-1, with TRBD2 matching over 10 bases. Germline V gives CDR1 MDHEN, CDR2 SYDVKM. V dropped 7 bases and J dropped 6; count of bases not matched to a gene: 9. The CDR3 extends over 15 amino acids. The CDR3 DNA reads as TGTGCCAGCACCCCCGAGCTAGCGGGAGTCAATGAGCAGTTCTTC. This sequence encodes CASTPELAGVNEQFF.

This sequence joins TRBV27 and TRBJ1-2, with TRBD1 matching over 7 bases. Germline values: CDR1 MNHEY, CDR2 SMNVEV (reference sequence). Trimming cost V 4 bases and J 2 bases; bases outside gene matches: 4. This CDR3 contains 14 residues. The chain's CDR3 is CASSSQGPNYGYTF. The CDR3, as DNA: TGTGCCAGCAGTTCACAGGGGCCGAACTATGGCTACACCTTC.

The CDR3 coding sequence is TGTGCCATCAGTGACCCAAACTGGGACAGCAACTATGGCTACACCTTC. Its translation: CAISDPNWDSNYGYTF. The gene calls are TRBV10-3 and TRBJ1-2; TRBD1 matches at 7 bases. This CDR3 contains 16 residues. The trim removed 3 bases at V and 2 bases at J, leaving 9 bases unmatched. CDR1 is ENHRY, CDR2 SYGVKD, per germline.

The genes are TRBV29-1 and TRBJ1-2; D might be TRBD1 (5 bases). V lost 6 bases, J lost 6 bases, and 11 bases lay in between. Germline CDR1 reads SQVTM; CDR2 reads ANQGSEA. CDR3 size: 11 residues. CDR3 residues: CSVRDVDGYTF. The CDR3 DNA reads TGCAGCGTAAGGGACGTCGATGGCTACACCTTC. Full variable domain (rest looked up from reference TRBV29-1 and TRBJ1-2): SAVISQKPSRDICQRGTSLTIQCQVDSQVTMMFWYRQQPGQSLTLIATANQGSEATYESGFVIDKFPISRPNLTFSTLTVSNMSPEDSSIYLCSVRDVDGYTFGSGTRLTVV.

The chain couples TRBV10-3 to TRBJ1-3; no clear D. V was pared by 6 bases and J by 0 bases, with 9 bases between. The CDR3 runs 14 residues. CDR1 is ENHRY and CDR2 is SYGVKD in the germline V gene. This CDR3 reads CAISLGSSGNTIYF. The CDR3 region has the DNA TGTGCCATCAGCCTCGGGTCCTCTGGAAACACCATATATTTT.

The chain joins TRBV18 to TRBJ1-5; D ambiguous. The CDR3 consists of 15 residues. Looked up from germline, CDR1 is KGHSH and CDR2 is LQKENI. The V end was cut by 4 bases, the J end by 0 bases, with 10 bases between. This CDR3 reads CASSLQTYSNQPQHF. The CDR3 DNA is TGTGCCAGCTCACTACAGACCTATAGCAATCAGCCCCAGCATTTT.

This clone was seen just once. The gene calls are TRBV28 and TRBJ2-4; TRBD1 matches at 9 bases. V shed 6 bases, J shed 2 bases, and the junction held 8 bases outside the gene matches. The CDR3 contains 16 residues. From germline, CDR1 is MDHEN and CDR2 SYDVKM. CDR3 nucleotide sequence: TGTGCCAGCAGCCCACAGGGGGCGAGGACCAAAAACATTCAGTACTTC. Amino acid sequence: CASSPQGARTKNIQYF.

Here the CDR3 DNA reads TGTGCCAGCAGTTACTCGGGACAGGGATTCGGCGAGCAGTACTTC. It codes for CASSYSGQGFGEQYF. The chain is built from TRBV6-6 and TRBJ2-7; TRBD1 matches at 9 bases. With 0 bases clipped from V and 6 bases from J, the junction kept 6 bases outside the gene matches. Germline values: CDR1 MNHNY, CDR2 SVGAGI (reference sequence). The CDR3 contains 15 residues.

V is TRBV5-1 and J is TRBJ2-7; 9 bases agree with TRBD1. The germline gives CDR1 SGHRS, CDR2 YFSETQ. J lost 2 bases, V lost 4 bases, and 13 bases had no gene match. This CDR3 spans 17 amino acids. The chain's CDR3 is CASSPSPGTGHTYEQYF. The CDR3 DNA is TGCGCCAGCAGCCCGTCTCCCGGGACAGGGCACACCTACGAGCAGTACTTC.

V and J are TRBV4-1 and TRBJ2-1; the match to TRBD2 covers 11 bases. This CDR3 is built from 16 residues. Germline V gene lookup returns CDR1 MGHRA and CDR2 YSYEKL. The junction had 6 bases not matched to a gene; V was cut back by 2 bases and J by 6 bases. CDR3 region: CASSQPGLAGSNEQFF. CDR3 sequence (DNA): TGCGCCAGCAGCCAACCAGGACTAGCGGGCTCCAATGAGCAGTTCTTC.

The chain has TRBV11-3 and TRBJ2-1; a weak D match, TRBD1 (5 bases). V was shortened by 0 bases and J by 10 bases, with 7 bases between the two germline ends. There are 12 residues in the CDR3. Germline V gene data show CDR1 as SGHNT and CDR2 as YENEEA. This CDR3 reads CASSLEGAEQFF. The DNA of the CDR3 is TGTGCCAGCAGCTTAGAAGGGGCGGAGCAGTTCTTC.

The chain joins TRBV4-1 to TRBJ2-5; maybe TRBD2 (7 bases). Trimming cost V 6 bases and J 2 bases, with 16 bases left between them. CDR3 length: 15 residues. The germline CDR1 and CDR2 sequences are MGHRA and YSYEKL. For the CDR3, the DNA is TGCGCCAGCAGGCACTGGGGGGGCGGACAAGAGACCCAGTACTTC. It specifies CASRHWGGGQETQYF.

This clone has just one count. The chain carries TRBV29-1 and TRBJ1-5, with 7 bases fitting TRBD1. This CDR3 has 14 amino acids. The germline V gene has CDR1 SQVTM and CDR2 ANQGSEA. The V gene end was trimmed by 4 bases and the J gene end by 4 bases; junction bases not matched to a gene: 7. The CDR3 sequence: CSVAGTEKNQPQHF. The CDR3 bases are TGCAGCGTTGCTGGGACAGAAAAAAATCAGCCCCAGCATTTT.

This clone was observed a few times. This chain joins TRBV19 and TRBJ1-1, with D perhaps TRBD1 (5 bases). CDR3 size: 15 residues. The V gene's germline CDR1 is LNHDA and CDR2 SQIVND (reference sequence). The V and J ends lost 3 bases and 4 bases respectively, with 15 bases between them. CDR3 residues: CASSIQGSLGTEAFF. CDR3 nucleotide sequence: TGTGCCAGTAGTATCCAGGGATCCCTAGGCACTGAAGCTTTCTTT. Complete variable domain (other parts from reference TRBV19 and TRBJ1-1): DGGITQSPKYLFRKEGQNVTLSCEQNLNHDAMYWYRQDPGQGLRLIYYSQIVNDFQKGDIAEGYSVSREKKESFPLTVTSAQKNPTAFYLCASSIQGSLGTEAFFGQGTRLTVV.

This clone was recorded only once. The chain uses TRBV2 and TRBJ2-7; D is perhaps TRBD1 or TRBD2 (5 bases each). The CDR3 covers 15 residues. V was cut by 3 bases and J by 0 bases, with 12 bases left in between. Germline V lookup: CDR1 SNHLY, CDR2 FYNNEI. CDR3 DNA sequence: TGTGCCAGCAGTGACGTGGGGGAAAACTCCTACGAGCAGTACTTC. It codes for CASSDVGENSYEQYF.